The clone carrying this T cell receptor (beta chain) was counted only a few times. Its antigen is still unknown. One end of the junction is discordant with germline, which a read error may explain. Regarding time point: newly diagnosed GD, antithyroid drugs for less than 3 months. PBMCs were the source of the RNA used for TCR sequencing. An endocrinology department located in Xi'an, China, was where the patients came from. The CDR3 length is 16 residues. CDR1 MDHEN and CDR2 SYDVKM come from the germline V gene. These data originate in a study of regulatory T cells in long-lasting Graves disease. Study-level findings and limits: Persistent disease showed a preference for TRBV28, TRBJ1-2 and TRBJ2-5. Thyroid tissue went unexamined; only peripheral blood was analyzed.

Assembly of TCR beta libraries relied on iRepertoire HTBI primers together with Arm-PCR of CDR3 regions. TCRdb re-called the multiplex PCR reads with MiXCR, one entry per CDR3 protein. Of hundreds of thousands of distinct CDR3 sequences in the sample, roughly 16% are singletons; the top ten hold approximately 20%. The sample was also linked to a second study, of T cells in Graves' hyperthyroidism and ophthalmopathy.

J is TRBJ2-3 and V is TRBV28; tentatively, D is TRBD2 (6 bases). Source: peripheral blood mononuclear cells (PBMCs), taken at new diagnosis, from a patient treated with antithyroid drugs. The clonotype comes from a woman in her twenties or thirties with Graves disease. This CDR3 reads CASSPLGRTTGDTRYF. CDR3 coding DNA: TGTGCCAGCAGTCCCCTCGGACGAACGACGGGGGATACGCGGTATTTT.